These 25 T cell receptor beta chains came from one sample sequenced in a study of identical twins. TCRdb analysed the 5' RACE reads with MiXCR anew, one entry per CDR3 protein. Here the sample spans 450,000 or so distinct CDR3 sequences, around 14% being singletons. This same sample was also part of a study on yellow fever vaccine responses in identical twins.

Sequencing was carried out using CD4+ T cells sorted from blood. These receptors were collected from a woman under 30 in good health.

V usage is TRBV5-4 and J usage is TRBJ1-2; TRBD1 aligns across 7 bases. Trimming cost V 1 base and J 3 bases; bases outside gene matches: 3. This CDR3 is 14 amino acids long. The germline gives CDR1 SGHNT, CDR2 YYREEE (reference sequence). This CDR3 reads CASSLRGGDYGYTF. Written as DNA, the CDR3 is TGTGCCAGCAGCTTGCGAGGGGGCGACTATGGCTACACCTTC. The complete variable domain, with remaining parts taken from reference TRBV5-4 and TRBJ1-2, reads ETGVTQSPTHLIKTRGQQVTLRCSSQSGHNTVSWYQQALGQGPQFIFQYYREEENGRGNFPPRFSGLQFPNYSSELNVNALELDDSALYLCASSLRGGDYGYTFGSGTRLTVV.

This chain uses TRBV27 with TRBJ2-3; 8 bases line up with TRBD2. The V gene end was trimmed by 8 bases and the J gene end by 0 bases; junction bases not matched to a gene: 1. The CDR3 spans 13 residues. Looked up from germline, CDR1 is MNHEY and CDR2 is SMNVEV (reference sequence). The CDR3 sequence is CASQRGSTDTQYF. The CDR3 nucleotides are TGTGCCAGCCAGCGGGGGAGCACAGATACGCAGTATTTT.

The chain employs TRBV5-1 and TRBJ2-7; TRBD1 might be the D (6 bases). The germline gives CDR1 SGHRS, CDR2 YFSETQ. V was clipped by 5 bases and J by 0 bases, with 18 bases between them. This CDR3 is built from 16 residues. CDR3 protein: CASRKQTGQSSYEQYF. CDR3 sequence (DNA): TGCGCCAGCAGAAAACAAACAGGACAGAGCTCCTACGAGCAGTACTTC.

This sequence joins TRBV7-2 and TRBJ2-3, with D uncertain. The V gene lost 5 bases and the J gene lost 5 bases, with 14 bases spanning the gap. The germline V gene encodes CDR1 SGHTA and CDR2 FQGNSA. CDR3 length: 14 residues. In DNA, the CDR3 is TGTGCCAGCAGCCCAATCAATGAGCTAGATACGCAGTATTTT. This translates into CASSPINELDTQYF.

In its sample, this clonotype was seen a few times. The V gene is TRBV11-1, the J gene TRBJ1-1; D possibly corresponds to TRBD1 (5 bases). The ends were cut back, 2 bases at V and 3 bases at J, with 13 bases in the middle. Germline loops: CDR1 SGHAT, CDR2 FQDESV (reference sequence). The CDR3 sequence is 15 residues long. The CDR3 loop is CASSLSLQGYTEAFF. CDR3 coding DNA: TGTGCCAGCAGCTTAAGTCTCCAGGGTTACACTGAAGCTTTCTTT.

V gene TRBV19 combines with J gene TRBJ2-3; D is uncertain. CDR1 is LNHDA, CDR2 SQIVND, per germline (reference sequence). This CDR3 is 13 amino acids long. V was cut by 8 bases and J by 0 bases, with 9 bases left in between. The DNA of the CDR3 is TGTGCCAGTCAATGGGGTAGCACAGATACGCAGTATTTT. This encodes CASQWGSTDTQYF.

The V gene is TRBV9, the J gene TRBJ2-2, with TRBD2 matching over 15 bases. CDR1 and CDR2 from the germline V gene are SGDLS and YYNGEE. This CDR3 is 21 amino acids long. J lost 0 bases, V lost 4 bases, and 13 bases had no gene match. In DNA form, the CDR3 reads TGTGCCAGCAGCTCCCGTGGAGGGACTAGCGGGAGGAACCCGAACACCGGGGAGCTGTTTTTT. Translated, it gives CASSSRGGTSGRNPNTGELFF.

The sample holds a few counts of this clonotype. The gene calls are TRBV5-4 and TRBJ2-2; D is possibly TRBD1 (6 bases). There are 16 residues in the CDR3. Germline loops: CDR1 SGHNT, CDR2 YYREEE (reference sequence). V was cut by 0 bases and J by 7 bases, with 16 bases left in between. The CDR3 here is CASSLERGRPDGELFF. The DNA of the CDR3 is TGTGCCAGCAGCTTGGAGAGGGGGAGACCCGACGGGGAGCTGTTTTTT. Using reference TRBV5-4 and TRBJ2-2 for the parts outside the CDR3, the full variable domain is ETGVTQSPTHLIKTRGQQVTLRCSSQSGHNTVSWYQQALGQGPQFIFQYYREEENGRGNFPPRFSGLQFPNYSSELNVNALELDDSALYLCASSLERGRPDGELFFGEGSRLTVL.

The J gene is TRBJ2-1, the V gene TRBV7-6, with D perhaps matching TRBD1 (5 bases). The CDR3 sequence is 14 residues long. Germline V gives CDR1 SGHVS, CDR2 FNYEAQ. Trimming left V 5 bases short and J 5 bases short, with 13 bases between. This chain's CDR3 is CASSRRGLNNEQFF. The CDR3 DNA reads as TGTGCCAGCAGCCGAAGGGGCCTAAACAATGAGCAGTTCTTC.

CDR3 sequence: CASSQDQVQGETQYF. CDR3 sequence (DNA): TGTGCCAGCAGCCAAGATCAAGTGCAGGGAGAGACCCAGTACTTC. V usage is TRBV3-1 and J usage is TRBJ2-5; tentative D call: TRBD1 (5 bases). V was shortened by 0 bases and J by 4 bases, with 12 bases between the two germline ends. This CDR3 is 15 amino acids long. Germline V gene lookup returns CDR1 LGHDT and CDR2 YNNKEL (reference sequence).

This chain joins TRBV5-1 and TRBJ2-2; possible D gene TRBD2, 6 bases. The CDR3 is 16 amino acids. Germline-derived CDR1 and CDR2 are SGHRS and YFSETQ. Between the trimmed V and J ends, which lost 3 bases and 1 base, there was a span of 13 bases. The chain's CDR3 is CASSSAGGGNTGELFF. CDR3 in DNA: TGCGCCAGCAGCTCTGCCGGGGGAGGGAACACCGGGGAGCTGTTTTTT.

This clonotype was observed many times. The CDR3 DNA reads TGTGCCAGCGTCGCCGCCAGCGACACCGGGGAGCTGTTTTTT. It encodes CASVAASDTGELFF. The chain combines TRBV27 with TRBJ2-2; D unresolved. Germline V CDR1 and CDR2: MNHEY, SMNVEV (reference sequence). CDR3 length: 14 residues. Trimming removed 8 bases from V and 3 bases from J, with 13 bases in between.

This clonotype has a count of ten or more. The chain has TRBV4-1 and TRBJ2-7; the match to TRBD1 covers 8 bases. V dropped 6 bases and J dropped 3; count of bases not matched to a gene: 7. Germline assignment: CDR1 MGHRA and CDR2 YSYEKL. There are 14 residues in the CDR3. The CDR3 DNA reads TGCGCCAGCAGACCCCGGACAGGGAACTACGAGCAGTACTTC. It specifies CASRPRTGNYEQYF.

This chain joins TRBV14 and TRBJ2-1; 11 nucleotides line up with TRBD2. The CDR3 covers 19 residues. With V trimmed by 0 bases and J by 4 bases, 11 bases remained unmatched. In germline, CDR1 is SGHDN, CDR2 FVKESK. The DNA of the CDR3 is TGTGCCAGCAGCCAAGATCCCGGGACTAGCGGAGTCCAGTACAATGAGCAGTTCTTC. Protein product: CASSQDPGTSGVQYNEQFF.

The CDR3 loop reads CASSLRMGEQFF. The DNA for the CDR3 is TGTGCCAGCAGCTTAAGGATGGGTGAGCAGTTCTTC. The genes are TRBV7-3 and TRBJ2-1; D uncertain. Between the trimmed V and J ends, which lost 1 base and 9 bases, there was a span of 7 bases. CDR1 and CDR2 (germline): SGHTA, FQGTGA. The CDR3 loop spans 12 amino acids.

The chain has TRBV7-9 and TRBJ2-7; 9 positions match TRBD1. In germline, CDR1 is SEHNR, CDR2 FQNEAQ (reference sequence). V was clipped by 6 bases and J by 4 bases; unmatched bases: 13. The CDR3 is 16 amino acids. CDR3 sequence reads: CASSSRPGQGRYEQYF. The CDR3 DNA is TGTGCCAGCAGTTCCCGCCCGGGACAGGGTCGGTACGAGCAGTACTTC.

This clonotype was recorded a few times. The J gene is TRBJ2-2, the V gene TRBV6-1; 9 nucleotides agree with TRBD2. CDR1 is MNHNS and CDR2 is SASEGT in the germline V gene. Unmatched junction bases numbered 5, after V lost 7 bases and J lost 5 bases. There are 14 residues in the CDR3. The CDR3 is CASILAGSTGELFF. For the CDR3, the DNA is TGTGCCAGCATTCTAGCGGGGAGTACCGGGGAGCTGTTTTTT.

This clonotype was recorded once. V and J are TRBV5-1 and TRBJ2-7; D is uncertain. V dropped 0 bases and J dropped 2 bases, with 9 bases sitting between them. The CDR3 runs to 14 residues. Germline loops: CDR1 SGHRS, CDR2 YFSETQ. Here the CDR3 DNA reads TGCGCCAGCAGCTTGGAAGGTAGACCCTACGAGCAGTACTTC. It codes for CASSLEGRPYEQYF.

The rearrangement uses TRBV6-1 and TRBJ2-3; 7 bases line up with TRBD2. V trimming: 6 bases; J trimming: 1 base; junction bases outside the gene matches: 4. The germline CDR1 and CDR2 sequences are MNHNS and SASEGT. This CDR3 has 14 amino acids. The DNA of the CDR3 is TGTGCCAGCAGAGGAACTAGCGGCACAGATACGCAGTATTTT. It is translated as CASRGTSGTDTQYF.

The sample holds a few counts of this clonotype. The rearrangement links TRBV6-1 to TRBJ2-5; 8 nucleotides line up with TRBD2. The germline V gene encodes CDR1 MNHNS and CDR2 SASEGT. The CDR3 runs 15 residues. The junction had 8 bases not matched to a gene; V was cut back by 6 bases and J by 2 bases. The CDR3 loop reads CASSSWASGQETQYF. The CDR3 nucleotides are TGTGCCAGCAGCTCCTGGGCTAGCGGGCAAGAGACCCAGTACTTC.

The CDR3 region is CSARDWGKGETQYF. In DNA, the CDR3 is TGCAGTGCTAGAGATTGGGGGAAGGGAGAGACCCAGTACTTC. The rearrangement uses TRBV20-1 and TRBJ2-5; D is possibly TRBD1 or TRBD2 (5 bases each). CDR1 is DFQATT and CDR2 is SNEGSKA in the germline V gene (reference sequence). The V end was cut by 0 bases, the J end by 4 bases, with 12 bases between. This CDR3 is built from 14 residues.

This clonotype was observed at least ten times. The V gene is TRBV15, the J gene TRBJ1-1, with 8 bases lining up with TRBD1. Germline CDR1 and CDR2: LNHNV and YYDKDF (reference sequence). This CDR3 spans 12 amino acids. The ends lost 3 bases at V and 12 bases at J; junction bases unmatched: 6. The CDR3 spells CATSRGQVGSFF. The CDR3 DNA follows: TGTGCCACCAGCAGGGGACAGGTCGGATCTTTCTTT.

This chain uses TRBV7-9 with TRBJ2-1, with 11 nucleotides matching TRBD2. The V and J ends lost 4 bases and 4 bases, in that order; junction bases with no gene match: 6. The CDR3 is 16 residues long. Germline CDR1 SEHNR, CDR2 FQNEAQ (reference sequence). This CDR3 is CASSSRTSGPYNEQFF. The CDR3, as DNA: TGTGCCAGCAGCTCAAGGACTAGCGGGCCTTACAATGAGCAGTTCTTC.

In its sample, this clonotype was seen many times. The CDR3 DNA follows: TGCGCCAGCAGCCAAGGGGCTCGGAGTTCCTACAATGAGCAGTTCTTC. It yields the protein CASSQGARSSYNEQFF. The chain joins TRBV4-3 to TRBJ2-1; D is uncertain. Germline V gene data show CDR1 as LGHNA and CDR2 as YSLEER. Between the trimmed V and J ends, which lost 1 base and 1 base, there was a span of 11 bases. The CDR3 extends over 16 amino acids.

The chain carries TRBV6-1 and TRBJ2-7, with D tentatively TRBD2 (7 bases). CDR3 length: 13 residues. CDR1 is MNHNS and CDR2 is SASEGT in the germline V gene. The germline V and J ends were trimmed by 11 bases and 3 bases, with 17 bases remaining between them. In nucleotides, the CDR3 is TGTGCCGGGGGGGGCGGGGGACTCTACGAGCAGTACTTC. Protein sequence: CAGGGGGLYEQYF.